The 14 T cell receptor beta chains listed next were all sequenced from one sample in a study of OX40 agonist ivuxolimab in advanced cancers. The table came from immunoSEQ multiplex PCR; TCRdb's copy has only in-frame clones and leaves some out. This table holds 65,000 to 85,000 clones, more than 70% found once. This specimen consisted of CD4+ or CD8+ T cells sorted from blood, obtained in a trial of the OX40 agonist ivuxolimab. The source is an adult with an advanced solid tumor such as melanoma, head and neck, liver or kidney cancer.

The chain joins TRBV5-1 to TRBJ1-4; 8 bases fit TRBD1. There are 15 residues in the CDR3. CDR1 and CDR2 from the germline V gene are SGHRS and YFSETQ. V dropped 0 bases and J dropped 8; count of bases not matched to a gene: 6. In DNA, the CDR3 is TGCGCCAGCAGCTTGGGACAGGGGATGGAAGAAAAACTGTTTTTT. This translates into CASSLGQGMEEKLFF.

The rearrangement uses TRBV7-8 and TRBJ1-3; D unresolved. This CDR3 contains 16 residues. Per germline, CDR1 SGHVS and CDR2 FQNEAQ. Trimming removed 2 bases at V and 0 bases at J, with 11 bases between. The CDR3 DNA sequence: TGTGCCAGCAGCTTATCCACGGGGAGCTCTGGAAACACCATATATTTT. Translated, it gives CASSLSTGSSGNTIYF. Full variable domain (missing parts from reference TRBV7-8 and TRBJ1-3): GAGVSQSPRYKVAKRGQDVALRCDPISGHVSLFWYQQALGQGPEFLTYFQNEAQLDKSGLPSDRFFAERPEGSVSTLKIQRTQQEDSAVYLCASSLSTGSSGNTIYFGEGSWLTVV.

This chain joins TRBV18 and TRBJ2-1, with TRBD2 identical over 7 bases. Germline CDR1 is KGHSH and CDR2 is LQKENI. The ends lost 1 base at V and 4 bases at J; junction bases unmatched: 4. This CDR3 has 15 amino acids. The CDR3 region is CASSPLGTIYNEQFF. CDR3 in DNA: TGTGCCAGCTCACCACTGGGGACTATTTACAATGAGCAGTTCTTC.

The J gene is TRBJ1-1, the V gene TRBV5-1, with D hard to call. In germline, CDR1 is SGHRS, CDR2 YFSETQ. The CDR3 length is 13 residues. Trimming stripped 5 bases from V and 4 bases from J, with 12 bases between. CDR3 protein: CASRQSWGTEAFF. CDR3 sequence (DNA): TGCGCCAGCAGACAATCCTGGGGCACTGAAGCTTTCTTT.

The chain recombines TRBV4-1 with TRBJ2-7; D is possibly TRBD1 or TRBD2 (5 bases each). From germline, CDR1 is MGHRA and CDR2 YSYEKL. Trimming removed 4 bases at V and 5 bases at J, with 15 bases between. The length of the CDR3 is 14 residues. CDR3 DNA sequence: TGCGCCAGCAGCCTTCGGGAACAGGTCGACGAGCAGTACTTC. It encodes CASSLREQVDEQYF.

The chain has TRBV19 and TRBJ2-7, with 8 bases that match TRBD2. The germline V gene encodes CDR1 LNHDA and CDR2 SQIVND (reference sequence). CDR3 size: 17 residues. With 10 bases clipped from V and 0 bases from J, the junction kept 17 bases outside the gene matches. CDR3 nucleotides: TGTGCCACGCGCGACCAGGAAGCGGGAGTCCCCTCCTACGAGCAGTACTTC. Translation: CATRDQEAGVPSYEQYF.

Notes on this clone: The sample contains more than one DNA sequence encoding this CDR3. The chain has TRBV28 and TRBJ2-3; unclear D gene. This CDR3 has 12 residues. Germline loops: CDR1 MDHEN, CDR2 SYDVKM. Between the trimmed V and J ends, which lost 3 bases and 4 bases, there was a span of 5 bases. The CDR3 spells CASSFLADTQYF. CDR3 bases: TGTGCCAGCAGTTTTCTCGCAGATACGCAGTATTTT.

This sequence joins TRBV21-1 and TRBJ2-7; the DNA was not used to check the table's D call, TRBD2. TRBV21-1 is recorded as a pseudogene. The CDR3 has 16 residues. The CDR3 region has the DNA TGTGCCAGCAGCAAAGTGACTAGCGGGGGGGTCTACGAGCAGTACTTC. Its protein product is CASSKVTSGGVYEQYF.

V and J are TRBV7-2 and TRBJ1-4; no clear D. With 5 bases removed from V and 3 bases from J, the gap between germline ends came to 10 bases. The CDR3 sequence is 14 residues long. Germline loops: CDR1 SGHTA, CDR2 FQGNSA. CDR3 in amino acids: CASSVDRANEKLFF. The CDR3 DNA sequence: TGTGCCAGCAGCGTGGACCGAGCTAATGAAAAACTGTTTTTT.

The V gene is TRBV14, the J gene TRBJ2-2; TRBD1 matches 9 bases. This CDR3 has 14 amino acids. V was pared by 6 bases and J by 4 bases, with 3 bases of the junction left unmatched. Looked up from germline, CDR1 is SGHDN and CDR2 is FVKESK. CDR3 nucleotides: TGTGCCAGCAGGATGACAGGGGGCACCGGGGAGCTGTTTTTT. It encodes CASRMTGGTGELFF.

This chain joins TRBV5-1 and TRBJ1-1; D is possibly TRBD1 (5 bases). V shed 3 bases and J shed 12 bases, with 18 bases lying between them. From germline, CDR1 is SGHRS and CDR2 YFSETQ. This CDR3 has 13 residues. CDR3 in amino acids: CASSSRVEEKTFF. The CDR3 nucleotides are TGCGCCAGCAGCTCCAGGGTGGAAGAAAAAACTTTCTTT.

The V gene is TRBV4-2, the J gene TRBJ2-5; D uncertain. V was shortened by 0 bases and J by 3 bases, with 2 bases between the two germline ends. Germline V gene sequence: CDR1 LGHNA, CDR2 YNFKEQ. The CDR3 has 12 residues. As DNA, the CDR3 is TGTGCCAGCAGCCAAGACAAAGAGACCCAGTACTTC. Its protein is CASSQDKETQYF.

V is TRBV12-5 and J is TRBJ1-1; D is perhaps TRBD1 (5 bases). V was shortened by 3 bases and J by 0 bases, with 14 bases between the two germline ends. CDR1 and CDR2 (germline): LGHNT, FRNRAP. The CDR3 covers 16 residues. The DNA of the CDR3 is TGTGCTAGTGGTTTATGGGACCGGGACTTGAACACTGAAGCTTTCTTT. Residues: CASGLWDRDLNTEAFF. The entire variable domain, with the rest obtained from reference TRBV12-5 and TRBJ1-1, is as follows: DARVTQTPRHKVTEMGQEVTMRCQPILGHNTVFWYRQTMMQGLELLAYFRNRAPLDDSGMPKDRFSAEMPDATLATLKIQPSEPRDSAVYFCASGLWDRDLNTEAFFGQGTRLTVV.

The chain joins TRBV29-1 to TRBJ2-1; D gene uncertain. V lost 0 bases and J lost 12, with 12 bases in between. CDR1 is SQVTM, CDR2 ANQGSEA, per germline. The CDR3 runs to 12 residues. The CDR3 region is CSVEDPRGRQFF. The DNA for the CDR3 is TGCAGCGTTGAAGACCCCCGAGGAAGGCAGTTCTTC.